One sample yielded the 14 T cell receptor beta chains listed below, sequenced in a study of blood T cell dynamics during melanoma immunotherapy. Indicated time point: pre-treatment baseline. Profiled with immunoSEQ multiplex PCR; TCRdb holds only in-frame clones, not every one. The data contain approximately 9,700 clones, around 90% of them singletons. Sequences were derived from blood, sampled from a patient treated with checkpoint blockade. The source of these receptors is a human donor with melanoma.

This clone was recorded once. This chain links TRBV2 with TRBJ1-3; D is unclear. V shed 5 bases and J shed 0 bases, with 11 bases lying between them. There are 15 residues in the CDR3. The germline V gene has CDR1 SNHLY and CDR2 FYNNEI. The CDR3 is CASSYFLSSGNTIYF. In nucleotides, the CDR3 is TGTGCCAGCAGTTACTTCTTGTCCTCTGGAAACACCATATATTTT.

The DNA for the CDR3 is TGTGCCAGCAGTCTCCCGGGCTCAGGGATCGCCGGAAACACCATATATTTT. Residues: CASSLPGSGIAGNTIYF. The chain joins TRBV28 to TRBJ1-3; D may be TRBD1 (5 bases). The CDR3 sequence is 17 residues long. Per germline, CDR1 MDHEN and CDR2 SYDVKM. The ends were cut back, 5 bases at V and 4 bases at J, with 21 bases in the middle.

The chain combines TRBV5-6 with TRBJ1-2; D call uncertain. The V and J ends lost 2 bases and 4 bases respectively, with 15 bases between them. Germline V CDR1 and CDR2: SGHDT, YYEEEE. There are 15 residues in the CDR3. This CDR3 reads CASSFFSRGSYGYTF. The CDR3 nucleotides read TGTGCCAGCAGCTTTTTCTCCCGTGGGTCCTATGGCTACACCTTC.

This clone was seen once. The chain combines TRBV18 with TRBJ2-7, with 10 bases fitting TRBD1. The junction had 5 bases not matched to a gene; V was cut back by 5 bases and J by 4 bases. The CDR3 is 14 amino acids. Germline values: CDR1 KGHSH, CDR2 LQKENI. The CDR3 spells CASSWTGGSYEQYF. For the CDR3, the DNA is TGTGCCAGCTCATGGACAGGGGGTTCTTACGAGCAGTACTTC.

The V gene is TRBV5-8, the J gene TRBJ2-7; possibly TRBD1 for D (6 bases). V was pared by 2 bases and J by 1 base, with 10 bases between. In germline, CDR1 is SGHTS, CDR2 YDEGEE. This CDR3 has 14 amino acids. CDR3 nucleotide sequence: TGTGCCAGCAGCTTTTGGGGGCCATCCTACGAGCAGTACTTC. Residues: CASSFWGPSYEQYF.

The chain joins TRBV5-1 to TRBJ2-3; D gene uncertain. Germline CDR1 SGHRS, CDR2 YFSETQ. There are 15 residues in the CDR3. V was clipped by 0 bases and J by 2 bases, with 10 bases between them. The CDR3 sequence: CASSLETHDTDTQYF. The CDR3 DNA reads TGCGCCAGCAGCTTGGAAACCCACGACACAGATACGCAGTATTTT.

Only one count was recorded for this clone. The gene calls are TRBV19 and TRBJ2-7, with TRBD1 as a possible D gene (6 bases). Trimming shortened V by 5 bases and J by 0 bases, and 14 bases separated the two germline ends. This CDR3 spans 15 amino acids. Germline lookup yields CDR1 LNHDA and CDR2 SQIVND (reference sequence). CDR3 residues: CASSPGHGLSYEQYF. The CDR3 nucleotides are TGTGCCAGTAGTCCGGGACACGGCCTCTCCTACGAGCAGTACTTC.

This chain connects TRBV5-1 to TRBJ1-5, with D possibly matching TRBD1 (6 bases). Trimming removed 0 bases from V and 4 bases from J, with 11 bases in between. The CDR3 extends over 15 amino acids. The germline gives CDR1 SGHRS, CDR2 YFSETQ. The CDR3 spells CASSLGGQQNQPQHF. For the CDR3, the DNA is TGCGCCAGCAGCTTGGGAGGACAGCAAAATCAGCCCCAGCATTTT.

The genes are TRBV10-3 and TRBJ1-1; 8 bases are shared with TRBD1. Per germline, CDR1 ENHRY and CDR2 SYGVKD. The trim removed 5 bases at V and 5 bases at J, leaving 4 bases unmatched. The CDR3 loop spans 13 amino acids. The CDR3 DNA is TGTGCCATCAGTAAGACAGGGGAGACTGAAGCTTTCTTT. It specifies CAISKTGETEAFF.

V and J are TRBV7-9 and TRBJ1-4; D remains ambiguous. In germline, CDR1 is SEHNR, CDR2 FQNEAQ (reference sequence). The CDR3 runs 13 residues. The V end lost 8 bases, the J end lost 4 bases, and 11 bases lay between the germline ends. CDR3 bases: TGTGCCAGCCAGAAGGGCGTTAATGAAAAACTGTTTTTT. This encodes CASQKGVNEKLFF.

This rearrangement joins TRBV28 to TRBJ2-5; 7 bases match TRBD1. The CDR3 loop spans 13 amino acids. Germline values: CDR1 MDHEN, CDR2 SYDVKM. The trim removed 7 bases at V and 3 bases at J, leaving 5 bases unmatched. This CDR3 is CASIRGREETQYF. CDR3 nucleotide sequence: TGTGCCAGCATAAGGGGGCGGGAAGAGACCCAGTACTTC.

This sequence joins TRBV5-1 and TRBJ2-3, with TRBD2 identical over 10 bases. Germline CDR1 and CDR2: SGHRS and YFSETQ. The CDR3 loop spans 16 amino acids. J was trimmed by 3 bases and V by 0 bases; bases with no gene match: 4. CDR3 protein: CASSLGAGGPTDTQYF. The CDR3 DNA sequence: TGCGCCAGCAGCTTGGGAGCGGGGGGGCCTACAGATACGCAGTATTTT.

This clone was seen a handful of times. In nucleotides, the CDR3 is TGTGCCAGCAGCCCGCTCAGGGCAGATACGCAGTATTTT. Protein sequence: CASSPLRADTQYF. The V gene is TRBV11-2, the J gene TRBJ2-3, with D possibly TRBD1 on 5 matching bases. V was trimmed by 5 bases and J by 4 bases, leaving 10 bases between them. CDR3 length: 13 amino acids. Germline CDR1 and CDR2: SGHAT and FQNNGV.

The chain couples TRBV2 to TRBJ2-6; D possibly matches TRBD1 or TRBD2 (6 bases each). The germline gives CDR1 SNHLY, CDR2 FYNNEI. CDR3 length equals 15 residues. The V end was cut by 7 bases, the J end by 1 base, with 11 bases between. The CDR3, as DNA: TGTGCCAGCAATACGGGGGCGTCTGGGGCCAACGTCCTGACTTTC. Amino acid sequence: CASNTGASGANVLTF. The full variable domain, its missing parts supplied by reference TRBV2 and TRBJ2-6, is EPEVTQTPSHQVTQMGQEVILRCVPISNHLYFYWYRQILGQKVEFLVSFYNNEISEKSEIFDDQFSVERPDGSNFTLKIRSTKLEDSAMYFCASNTGASGANVLTFGAGSRLTVL.